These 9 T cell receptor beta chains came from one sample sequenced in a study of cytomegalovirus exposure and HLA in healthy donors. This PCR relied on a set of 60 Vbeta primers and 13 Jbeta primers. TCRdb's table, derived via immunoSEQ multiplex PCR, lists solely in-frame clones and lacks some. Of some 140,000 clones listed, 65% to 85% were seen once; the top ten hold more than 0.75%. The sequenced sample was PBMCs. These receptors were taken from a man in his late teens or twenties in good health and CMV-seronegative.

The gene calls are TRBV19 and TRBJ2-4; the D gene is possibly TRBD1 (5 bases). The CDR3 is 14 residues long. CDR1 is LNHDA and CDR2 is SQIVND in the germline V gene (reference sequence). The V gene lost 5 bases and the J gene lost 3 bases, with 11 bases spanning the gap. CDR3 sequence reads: CASSPGLGKNIQYF. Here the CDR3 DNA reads TGTGCCAGTAGTCCAGGGTTAGGCAAAAACATTCAGTACTTC.

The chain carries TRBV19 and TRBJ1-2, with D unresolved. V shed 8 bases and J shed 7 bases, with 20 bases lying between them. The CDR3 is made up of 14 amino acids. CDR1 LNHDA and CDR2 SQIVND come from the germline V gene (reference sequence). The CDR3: CASHKGYGLSGYTF. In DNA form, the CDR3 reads TGTGCCAGTCATAAAGGATATGGACTATCTGGCTACACCTTC.

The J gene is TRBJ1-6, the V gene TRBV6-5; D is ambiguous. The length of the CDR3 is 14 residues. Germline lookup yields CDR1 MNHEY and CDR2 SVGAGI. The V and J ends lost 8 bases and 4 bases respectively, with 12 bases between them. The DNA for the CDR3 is TGTGCCAGCCGCGGGCCTTTATATAATTCACCCCTCCACTTT. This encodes CASRGPLYNSPLHF.

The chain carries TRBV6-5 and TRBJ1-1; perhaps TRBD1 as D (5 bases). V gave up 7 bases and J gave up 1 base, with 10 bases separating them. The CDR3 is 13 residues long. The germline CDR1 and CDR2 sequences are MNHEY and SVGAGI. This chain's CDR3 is CASTLTENTEAFF. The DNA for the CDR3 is TGTGCCAGCACCCTGACAGAGAACACTGAAGCTTTCTTT.

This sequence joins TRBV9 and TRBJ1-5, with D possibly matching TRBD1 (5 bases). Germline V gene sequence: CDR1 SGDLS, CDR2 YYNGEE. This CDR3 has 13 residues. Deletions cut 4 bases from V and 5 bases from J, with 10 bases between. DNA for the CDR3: TGTGCCAGCAGCTCAGAAGGGGATCAGCCCCAGCATTTT. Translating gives CASSSEGDQPQHF.

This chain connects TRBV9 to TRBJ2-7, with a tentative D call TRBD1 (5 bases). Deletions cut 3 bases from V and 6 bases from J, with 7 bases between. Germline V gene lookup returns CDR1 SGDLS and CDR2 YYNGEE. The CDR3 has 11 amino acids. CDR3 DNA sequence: TGTGCCAGCAGCGCCAGGGTCGAGCAGTACTTC. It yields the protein CASSARVEQYF.

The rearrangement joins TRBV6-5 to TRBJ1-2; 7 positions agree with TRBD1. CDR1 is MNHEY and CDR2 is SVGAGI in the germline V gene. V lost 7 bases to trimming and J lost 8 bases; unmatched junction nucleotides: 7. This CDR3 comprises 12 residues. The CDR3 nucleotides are TGTGCCAGCACCAAGACAGGGAGAGGCTACACCTTC. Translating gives CASTKTGRGYTF.

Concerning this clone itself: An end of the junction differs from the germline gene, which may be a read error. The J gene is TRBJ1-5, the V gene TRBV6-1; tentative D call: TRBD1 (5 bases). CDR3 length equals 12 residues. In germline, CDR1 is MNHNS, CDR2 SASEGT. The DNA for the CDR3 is TGTGCCAGCAGAGAAGGCAGGGCAATCCAGCATTTT. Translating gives CASREGRAIQHF.

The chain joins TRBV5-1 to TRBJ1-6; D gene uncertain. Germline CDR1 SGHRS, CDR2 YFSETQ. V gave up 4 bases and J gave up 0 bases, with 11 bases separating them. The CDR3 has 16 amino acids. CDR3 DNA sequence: TGCGCCAGCAGCCCTGAAAGTAGCTCCTATAATTCACCCCTCCACTTT. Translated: CASSPESSSYNSPLHF.